These 17 T cell receptor beta chains came from one sample sequenced in a study of blood T cells in healthy people across ages. It was with a sample-barcoded 5' primer and a J-beta primer mix that a second PCR of roughly 7 to 12 cycles was run. TCRdb reprocessed the 5' RACE reads with MiXCR, giving one entry per CDR3 protein. The profile shows some 790,000 distinct CDR3 sequences, 29% of them singletons. Sequenced sample: blood. The source is a woman of 80 years or more in good health.

This clonotype was detected only a few times. The rearrangement uses TRBV7-9 and TRBJ1-5, with 7 bases matching TRBD1. The CDR3 spans 12 residues. Looked up from germline, CDR1 is SEHNR and CDR2 is FQNEAQ (reference sequence). J was trimmed by 7 bases and V by 5 bases; bases with no gene match: 2. CDR3 protein: CASSRDRQPQHF. The CDR3 bases are TGTGCCAGCAGCCGGGACAGACAGCCCCAGCATTTT. Filled out from reference TRBV7-9 and TRBJ1-5, the complete variable domain reads DTGVSQNPRHKITKRGQNVTFRCDPISEHNRLYWYRQTLGQGPEFLTYFQNEAQLEKSRLLSDRFSAERPKGSFSTLEIQRTEQGDSAMYLCASSRDRQPQHFGDGTRLSIL.

This clonotype has just a few counts. This may come from a read error, since a much larger clone is one base off. The CDR3 loop is CASSQAADGMAQYF. The CDR3 bases are TGTGCCAGCAGCCAAGCAGCGGATGGGATGGCGCAGTATTTT. The rearrangement uses TRBV3-1 and TRBJ2-3; D might be TRBD2 (5 bases). Germline-derived CDR1 and CDR2 are LGHDT and YNNKEL (reference sequence). The V end lost 1 base, the J end lost 10 bases, and 15 bases lay between the germline ends. This CDR3 is built from 14 residues.

This clonotype was detected ten times or more. The chain employs TRBV7-2 and TRBJ1-2; D perhaps matches TRBD1 (6 bases). V dropped 1 base and J dropped 7 bases, with 13 bases sitting between them. The CDR3 has 14 amino acids. Germline values: CDR1 SGHTA, CDR2 FQGNSA. CDR3: CASSLVAGVRGYTF. The CDR3 nucleotides read TGTGCCAGCAGCTTAGTGGCAGGGGTGCGTGGCTACACCTTC.

At least ten counts were recorded for this clonotype. V and J are TRBV18 and TRBJ2-1; D possibly corresponds to TRBD1 (5 bases). CDR1 and CDR2 (germline): KGHSH, LQKENI. This CDR3 is 15 amino acids long. The V gene lost 2 bases and the J gene lost 6 bases, with 14 bases spanning the gap. The CDR3 reads CASSPTDKVFNEQFF. The DNA for the CDR3 is TGTGCCAGCTCACCAACGGACAAGGTCTTCAATGAGCAGTTCTTC. The whole variable domain, filled in from reference TRBV18 and TRBJ2-1, reads NAGVMQNPRHLVRRRGQEARLRCSPMKGHSHVYWYRQLPEEGLKFMVYLQKENIIDESGMPKERFSAEFPKEGPSILRIQQVVRGDSAAYFCASSPTDKVFNEQFFGPGTRLTVL.

This chain joins TRBV5-1 and TRBJ1-1; TRBD1 agrees at 7 bases. The V gene's germline CDR1 is SGHRS and CDR2 YFSETQ. CDR3 size: 14 residues. V trimming: 2 bases; J trimming: 5 bases; junction bases outside the gene matches: 6. The CDR3 loop reads CASSFGTAETEAFF. The CDR3 region has the DNA TGCGCCAGCAGCTTCGGGACAGCGGAGACTGAAGCTTTCTTT.

The V gene is TRBV3-1, the J gene TRBJ2-1; D is perhaps TRBD2 (7 bases). This CDR3 has 18 amino acids. V shed 0 bases and J shed 13 bases, with 28 bases lying between them. Germline CDR1 is LGHDT and CDR2 is YNNKEL (reference sequence). CDR3 DNA: TGTGCCAGCAGCCAAGAAGCCCCGGGGGGCATATTCCAAGAGACCCAGTTCTTC. This codes for CASSQEAPGGIFQETQFF.

The sample holds many counts of this clonotype. The V call is TRBV5-1, the J call TRBJ1-1; a possible D gene is TRBD1 (5 bases). V shed 6 bases and J shed 3 bases, with 12 bases lying between them. The germline V gene encodes CDR1 SGHRS and CDR2 YFSETQ. The CDR3 is 13 amino acids. CDR3 sequence (DNA): TGCGCCAGCAATCAGGGCTCCTACACTGAAGCTTTCTTT. This encodes CASNQGSYTEAFF.

This clonotype was observed many times. This chain links TRBV7-8 with TRBJ2-5; D remains unclear. The germline V gene encodes CDR1 SGHVS and CDR2 FQNEAQ. The CDR3 sequence is 13 residues long. V was pared by 5 bases and J by 8 bases, with 15 bases between. CDR3 region: CASSLASARTQYF. The CDR3 DNA reads as TGTGCCAGCAGCCTCGCCAGTGCAAGAACCCAGTACTTC. The variable domain in full, with the rest retrieved from reference TRBV7-8 and TRBJ2-5, is GAGVSQSPRYKVAKRGQDVALRCDPISGHVSLFWYQQALGQGPEFLTYFQNEAQLDKSGLPSDRFFAERPEGSVSTLKIQRTQQEDSAVYLCASSLASARTQYFGPGTRLLVL.

There are a few counts of this clonotype. The V and J genes are TRBV18 and TRBJ2-1; 8 bases fit TRBD1. CDR1 is KGHSH and CDR2 is LQKENI in the germline V gene. Trimming cost V 2 bases and J 1 base; bases outside gene matches: 4. The CDR3 is 16 residues long. In DNA, the CDR3 is TGTGCCAGCTCACCATTACAGGGGGTGTCCTACAATGAGCAGTTCTTC. The encoded protein is CASSPLQGVSYNEQFF. Complete variable domain (other parts from reference TRBV18 and TRBJ2-1): NAGVMQNPRHLVRRRGQEARLRCSPMKGHSHVYWYRQLPEEGLKFMVYLQKENIIDESGMPKERFSAEFPKEGPSILRIQQVVRGDSAAYFCASSPLQGVSYNEQFFGPGTRLTVL.

On this clonotype itself: A clone one base away is much larger, so this may be a read error. The rearrangement uses TRBV3-1 and TRBJ2-5; D perhaps matches TRBD1 (6 bases). The end of the DNA is better explained by TRBJ2-1, so the J call may be wrong. The germline gives CDR1 LGHDT, CDR2 YNNKEL (reference sequence). CDR3 length equals 17 residues. This CDR3 reads CASSQQGLRVSQETQFF. CDR3 DNA sequence: TGTGCCAGCAGCCAACAGGGGTTAAGAGTGTCCCAAGAGACCCAGTTCTTC.

This clonotype occurred many times. A read error may be the cause here, since a much bigger clone is one base away. The rearrangement links TRBV11-2 to TRBJ2-1, with 11 positions matching TRBD2. The J call may be wrong; the DNA end is better matched by TRBJ2-7. This CDR3 region has 21 residues. CDR1 is SGHAT, CDR2 FQNNGV, per germline. DNA for the CDR3: TGTGCCAGCGGCCGGGGAGGGGGACTAGCGGCAAAAATTAGCTCCTACAATGAGCAGTACTTC. Protein: CASGRGGGLAAKISSYNEQYF.

This clonotype was picked up many times. The chain is built from TRBV7-9 and TRBJ2-5, with TRBD2 matching 12 bases. J was trimmed by 5 bases and V by 3 bases; bases with no gene match: 7. Per germline, CDR1 SEHNR and CDR2 FQNEAQ (reference sequence). The CDR3 sequence is 16 residues long. CDR3 residues: CASSLASGGARETQYF. CDR3 in DNA: TGTGCCAGCAGCTTGGCTAGCGGGGGGGCCCGGGAGACCCAGTACTTC.

In this sample, this clonotype turned up many times. V gene TRBV7-2 combines with J gene TRBJ2-7; TRBD1 agrees at 9 bases. From germline, CDR1 is SGHTA and CDR2 FQGNSA. The CDR3 loop spans 14 amino acids. V was pared by 1 base and J by 6 bases, with 4 bases of the junction left unmatched. The chain's CDR3 is CASSLGWTGVEQYF. The CDR3, as DNA: TGTGCCAGCAGCTTAGGCTGGACAGGGGTCGAGCAGTACTTC.

V gene TRBV6-2 or TRBV6-3 combines with J gene TRBJ2-2, with TRBD1 matching 8 bases. The V gene end was trimmed by 6 bases and the J gene end by 4 bases; junction bases not matched to a gene: 10. The V gene's germline CDR1 is MNHEY and CDR2 SVGEGT. The CDR3 is 16 residues long. The chain's CDR3 is CASRYTGGASTGELFF. The DNA for the CDR3 is TGTGCCAGCAGATACACAGGGGGAGCGAGCACCGGGGAGCTGTTTTTT.

This clonotype was counted many times. The chain uses TRBV20-1 and TRBJ2-5; D possibly corresponds to TRBD2 (6 bases). V was trimmed by 5 bases and J by 3 bases, leaving 13 bases between them. The CDR3 totals 13 residues. Germline CDR1 and CDR2: DFQATT and SNEGSKA (reference sequence). CDR3 loop: CSAPTSSEETQYF. In DNA form, the CDR3 reads TGCAGTGCTCCAACTAGCTCTGAAGAGACCCAGTACTTC.

V gene TRBV24-1 combines with J gene TRBJ2-7; 14 bases are a match to TRBD2. The better agreement between TRBJ2-5 and the DNA end casts doubt on the J call. This CDR3 spans 18 amino acids. Germline V gives CDR1 KGHDR, CDR2 SFDVKD. The CDR3 nucleotides are TGTGCCACCAGTGATTCCATAGGACTAGCGGGGGGTATCGAGACCCAGTACTTC. Translated, it gives CATSDSIGLAGGIETQYF.

This clonotype was detected many times. The V gene is TRBV27, the J gene TRBJ2-7; a possible D gene is TRBD1 (6 bases). The CDR3 is 12 amino acids. V was shortened by 8 bases and J by 2 bases, with 10 bases between the two germline ends. The germline CDR1 and CDR2 sequences are MNHEY and SMNVEV (reference sequence). The DNA for the CDR3 is TGTGCCAGCGCTGGGACAACCTACGAGCAGTACTTC. Translating it yields CASAGTTYEQYF.